The present T cell receptor (beta chain) was sequenced within a study of multiple sclerosis patients with progressive multifocal leukoencephalopathy. Every PCR reaction included synthetic inline CDR3 controls for all V-J pairings. Using immunoSEQ multiplex PCR, the repertoire was profiled, and TCRdb retains in-frame clones only, with some absent. The sample yields approximately 30,000 clones, roughly 86% seen once. Germline V gives CDR1 WSHSY, CDR2 SAAADI. Trimming at V came to 1 base and at J to 0 bases, leaving 8 bases not matched to a gene. The CDR3 loop spans 18 amino acids. Time point: time of PML onset.

The receptor's source is a woman aged 40 to 50 with progressive multifocal leukoencephalopathy. The chain uses TRBV10-2 and TRBJ2-4; 8 nucleotides agree with TRBD1. The material was PBMCs, obtained from a patient treated with natalizumab. CDR3 protein: CASSEWYGQGQAKNIQYF. Here the CDR3 DNA reads TGCGCCAGCAGTGAGTGGTATGGACAGGGACAAGCCAAAAACATTCAGTACTTC.